This T cell receptor beta chain was observed in a study of T cells in Graves' hyperthyroidism and ophthalmopathy. Across the whole study: Before any treatment, at initial diagnosis, peripheral blood was collected.

This clonotype showed up just a few times. The antigen remains unidentified. Study-level results: The model foresaw ophthalmopathy a median around 6.4 months prior to onset.

Using RNA transcripts as the source, TCR beta CDR3 regions were amplified. During a first-round RT-PCR of the TCR CDR3, the HTBI primer set was used. TCRdb recomputed calls from the multiplex PCR reads with MiXCR, one row per CDR3 protein. The repertoire includes 300,000 to 450,000 distinct CDR3 sequences, roughly 12% of them detected once, and around 20% sits in the top ten. The CDR3 runs to 17 residues. V was clipped by 3 bases and J by 0 bases; unmatched bases: 6. Per the germline V gene, CDR1 is SGHDT and CDR2 is YYEEEE. The sequencing sample was made of blood. The TCR sequence derives from a man aged 25-40 years with Graves' hyperthyroidism that later progressed to Graves' ophthalmopathy. The rearrangement uses TRBV5-6 and TRBJ1-6; 7 bases map to TRBD1. CDR3 DNA: TGTGCCAGCAGCTCCTATCACAGGGGCTCCTATAATTCACCCCTCCACTTT. This codes for CASSSYHRGSYNSPLHF.